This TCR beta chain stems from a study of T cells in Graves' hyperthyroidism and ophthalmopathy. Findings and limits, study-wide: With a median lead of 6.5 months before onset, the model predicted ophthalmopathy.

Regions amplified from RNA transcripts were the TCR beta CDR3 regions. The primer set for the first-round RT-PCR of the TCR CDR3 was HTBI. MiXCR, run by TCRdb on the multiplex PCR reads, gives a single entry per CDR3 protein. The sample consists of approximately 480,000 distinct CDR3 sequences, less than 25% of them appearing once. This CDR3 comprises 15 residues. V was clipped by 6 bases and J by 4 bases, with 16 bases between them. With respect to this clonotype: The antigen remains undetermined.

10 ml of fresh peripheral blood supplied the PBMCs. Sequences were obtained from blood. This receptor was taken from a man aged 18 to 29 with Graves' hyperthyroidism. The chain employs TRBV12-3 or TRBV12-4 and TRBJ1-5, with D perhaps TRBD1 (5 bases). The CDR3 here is CASSGDGFSNQPQHF. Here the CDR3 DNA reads TGTGCCAGCAGCGGGGACGGTTTTAGTAATCAGCCCCAGCATTTT.